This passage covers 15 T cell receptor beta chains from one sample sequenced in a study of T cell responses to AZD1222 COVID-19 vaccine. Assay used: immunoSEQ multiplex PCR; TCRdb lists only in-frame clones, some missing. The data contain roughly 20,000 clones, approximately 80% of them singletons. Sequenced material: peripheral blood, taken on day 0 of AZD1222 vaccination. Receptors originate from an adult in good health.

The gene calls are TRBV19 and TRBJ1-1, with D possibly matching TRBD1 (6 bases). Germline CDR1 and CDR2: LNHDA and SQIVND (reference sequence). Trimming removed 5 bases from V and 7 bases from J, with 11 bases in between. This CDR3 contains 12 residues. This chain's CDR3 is CASSVGQYEAFF. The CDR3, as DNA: TGTGCCAGTAGTGTTGGACAGTATGAAGCTTTCTTT.

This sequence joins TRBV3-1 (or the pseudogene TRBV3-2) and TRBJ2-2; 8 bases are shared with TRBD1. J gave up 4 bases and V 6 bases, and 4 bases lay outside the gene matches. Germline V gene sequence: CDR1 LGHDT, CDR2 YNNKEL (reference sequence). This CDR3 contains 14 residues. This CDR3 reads CASRQGDLTGELFF. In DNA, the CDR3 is TGTGCCAGCAGACAGGGGGATCTCACCGGGGAGCTGTTTTTT.

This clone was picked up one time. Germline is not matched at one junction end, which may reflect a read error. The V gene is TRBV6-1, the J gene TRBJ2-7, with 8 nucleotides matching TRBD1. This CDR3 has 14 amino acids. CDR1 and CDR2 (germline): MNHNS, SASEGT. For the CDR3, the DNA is TGTGCCAGCGGTGACAGGGGCAACTCCTACGAGCAGTACTTC. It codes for CASGDRGNSYEQYF.

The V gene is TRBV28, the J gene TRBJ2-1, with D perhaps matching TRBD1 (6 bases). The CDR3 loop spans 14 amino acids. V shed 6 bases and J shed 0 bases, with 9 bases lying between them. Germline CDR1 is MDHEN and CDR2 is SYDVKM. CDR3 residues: CASSGQSSYNEQFF. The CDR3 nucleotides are TGTGCCAGCAGCGGACAGAGCTCCTACAATGAGCAGTTCTTC.

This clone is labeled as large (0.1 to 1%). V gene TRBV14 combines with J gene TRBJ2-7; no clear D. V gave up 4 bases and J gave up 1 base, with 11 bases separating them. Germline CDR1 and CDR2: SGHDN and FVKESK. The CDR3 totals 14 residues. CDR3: CASSPILGSYEQYF. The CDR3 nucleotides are TGTGCCAGCAGCCCCATTTTGGGGTCCTACGAGCAGTACTTC.

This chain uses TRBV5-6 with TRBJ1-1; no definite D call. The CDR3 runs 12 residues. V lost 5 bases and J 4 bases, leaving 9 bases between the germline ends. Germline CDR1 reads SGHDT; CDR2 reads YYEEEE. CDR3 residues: CASSRGATEAFF. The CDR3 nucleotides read TGTGCCAGCAGTCGAGGTGCCACTGAAGCTTTCTTT.

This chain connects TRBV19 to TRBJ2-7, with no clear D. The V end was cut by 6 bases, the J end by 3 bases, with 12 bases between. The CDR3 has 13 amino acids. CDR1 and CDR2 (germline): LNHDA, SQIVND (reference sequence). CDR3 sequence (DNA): TGTGCCAGTAGCCCAAACGTAGGCTACGAGCAGTACTTC. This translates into CASSPNVGYEQYF.

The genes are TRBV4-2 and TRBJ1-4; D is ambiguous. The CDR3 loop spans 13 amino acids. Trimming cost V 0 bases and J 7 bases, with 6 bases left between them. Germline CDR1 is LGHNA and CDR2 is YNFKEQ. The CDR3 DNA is TGTGCCAGCAGCCAAGATCTTACTGAAAAACTGTTTTTT. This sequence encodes CASSQDLTEKLFF.

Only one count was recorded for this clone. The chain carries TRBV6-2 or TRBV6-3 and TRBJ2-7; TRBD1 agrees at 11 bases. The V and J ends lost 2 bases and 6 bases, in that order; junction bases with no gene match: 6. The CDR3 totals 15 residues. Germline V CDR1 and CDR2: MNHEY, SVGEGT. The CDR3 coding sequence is TGTGCCAGCAGTTACCCGGGACAGGGGGTAAGCGAGCAGTACTTC. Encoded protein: CASSYPGQGVSEQYF.

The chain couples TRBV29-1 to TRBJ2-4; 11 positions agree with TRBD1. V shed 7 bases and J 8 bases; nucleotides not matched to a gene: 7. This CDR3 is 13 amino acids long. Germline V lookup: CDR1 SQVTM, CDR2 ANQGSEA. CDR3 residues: CSAAGTGGHIQYF. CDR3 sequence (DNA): TGCAGCGCCGCCGGGACAGGGGGGCACATTCAGTACTTC.

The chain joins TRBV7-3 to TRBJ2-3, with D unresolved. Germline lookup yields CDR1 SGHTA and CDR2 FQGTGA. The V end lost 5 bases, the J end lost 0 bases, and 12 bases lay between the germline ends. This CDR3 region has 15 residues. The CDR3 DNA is TGTGCCAGCAGCCCTTGGCCCTCTAGCACAGATACGCAGTATTTT. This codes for CASSPWPSSTDTQYF.

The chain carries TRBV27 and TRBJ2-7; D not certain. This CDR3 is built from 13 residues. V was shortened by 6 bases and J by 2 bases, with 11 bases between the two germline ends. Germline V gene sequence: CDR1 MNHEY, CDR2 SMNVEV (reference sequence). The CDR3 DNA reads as TGTGCCAGCAGAAGTGACTCAGCCTACGAGCAGTACTTC. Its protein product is CASRSDSAYEQYF.

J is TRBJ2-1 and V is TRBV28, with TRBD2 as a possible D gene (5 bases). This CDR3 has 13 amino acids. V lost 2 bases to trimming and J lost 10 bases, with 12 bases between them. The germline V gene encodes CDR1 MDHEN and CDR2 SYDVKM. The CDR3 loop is CASSLPIAREQFF. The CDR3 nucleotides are TGTGCCAGCAGTTTACCTATAGCGAGAGAGCAGTTCTTC.

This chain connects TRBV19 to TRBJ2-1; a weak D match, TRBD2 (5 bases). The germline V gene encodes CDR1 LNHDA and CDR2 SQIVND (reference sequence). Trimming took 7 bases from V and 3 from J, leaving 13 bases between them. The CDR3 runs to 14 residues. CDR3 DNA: TGTGCCAGTAAATGGAGCGGACTCTACAATGAGCAGTTCTTC. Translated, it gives CASKWSGLYNEQFF. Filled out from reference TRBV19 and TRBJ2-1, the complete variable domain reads DGGITQSPKYLFRKEGQNVTLSCEQNLNHDAMYWYRQDPGQGLRLIYYSQIVNDFQKGDIAEGYSVSREKKESFPLTVTSAQKNPTAFYLCASKWSGLYNEQFFGPGTRLTVL.

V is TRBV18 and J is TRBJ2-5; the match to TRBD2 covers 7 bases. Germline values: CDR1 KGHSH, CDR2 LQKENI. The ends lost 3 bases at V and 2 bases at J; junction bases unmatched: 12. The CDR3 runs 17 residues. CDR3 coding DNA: TGTGCCAGCTCACCCCAACGGGGGGACCAAGGACAAGAGACCCAGTACTTC. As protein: CASSPQRGDQGQETQYF.